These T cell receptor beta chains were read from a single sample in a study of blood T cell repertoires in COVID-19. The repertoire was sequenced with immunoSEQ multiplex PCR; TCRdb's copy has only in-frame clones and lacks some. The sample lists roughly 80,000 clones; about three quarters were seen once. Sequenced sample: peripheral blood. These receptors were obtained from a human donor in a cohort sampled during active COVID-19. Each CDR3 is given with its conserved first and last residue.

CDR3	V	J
CASTPETGGVQPQHF	TRBV6-5	TRBJ1-5
CASSVRTNYEQYF	TRBV11-2	TRBJ2-7
CASSPGTARNTIYF	TRBV3-1/TRBV3-2	TRBJ1-3
CASSPTLGGWSNYGYTF	TRBV5-5	TRBJ1-2
CASSQSRSSGWSYEQYF	TRBV3-1/TRBV3-2	TRBJ2-7
CAISESNSPLHF	TRBV10-3	TRBJ1-6
CASSLGLTGELFF	TRBV5-1	TRBJ2-2
CASSYLAGGGEQYF	TRBV6-5	TRBJ2-7
CASSINRGGQETQYF	TRBV19	TRBJ2-5
CASTDRGTEAFF	TRBV2	TRBJ1-1
CASSAGQFNTEAFF	TRBV7-8	TRBJ1-1
CAWMGRQGTHTEAFF	TRBV30	TRBJ1-1
CASSLRTAPLHF	TRBV28	TRBJ1-6
CASSWTQGRSYNEQFF	TRBV5-1	TRBJ2-1
CASSFEGYEQYF	TRBV12-3/TRBV12-4	TRBJ2-7
CATSGTGSNYGYTF	TRBV24-1	TRBJ1-2
CAWSVHQNTEAFF	TRBV30	TRBJ1-1
CASSELPGGEAFF	TRBV2	TRBJ1-1
CASSLDSGSYEQYF	TRBV11-3	TRBJ2-7
CASSLTAGNTEAFF	TRBV9	TRBJ1-1
CASTWGGRGDEKLFF	TRBV2	TRBJ1-4
CASSLTSGGMPSRETQYF	TRBV27	TRBJ2-5
CASSLAGGPDTQYF	TRBV28	TRBJ2-3
CSVRIEWGLGYEQYF	TRBV29-1	TRBJ2-7
CASSDGDRDQPQHF	TRBV6-1	TRBJ1-5
CAISESDRGGQPQHF	TRBV10-3	TRBJ1-5
CASSYSGLAGDRQYF	TRBV6-5	TRBJ2-7
CASSFQGRRGYTF	TRBV12-3/TRBV12-4	TRBJ1-2
CASPTSGGAAFF	TRBV6-5	TRBJ1-1
CASRSMKSVDTLYYRVGQPQHF	TRBV12-2	TRBJ1-5
CASSQIGQATNEKLFF	TRBV3-1/TRBV3-2	TRBJ1-4
CASSLGRGRVYEQYF	TRBV11-2	TRBJ2-7
CASSRLRTSQNGYTF	TRBV10-2	TRBJ1-2
CASSYSNVGYTEAFF	TRBV6-6	TRBJ1-1
CASSQSVLAHFGETQYF	TRBV5-8	TRBJ2-5
CASSSGDRRAKNIQYF	TRBV5-6	TRBJ2-4
CASSLSGLAGVNEQYF	TRBV7-8	TRBJ2-7
CASSSGQGEQQYF	TRBV12-3/TRBV12-4	TRBJ2-7
CASSPWTSGYNEQFF	TRBV7-3	TRBJ2-1
CASSFAGGRYEQYF	TRBV5-1	TRBJ2-7
CASSTGFRNEKLFF	TRBV18	TRBJ1-4
CASSPSAGGLNEQYF	TRBV18	TRBJ2-7
CASTRRDSLFF	TRBV6-5	TRBJ1-1
CASSPIGRNLFTDTQYF	TRBV18	TRBJ2-3
CASSSGQGNQPQHF	TRBV28	TRBJ1-5
CASSSGGAGETQYF	TRBV10-1	TRBJ2-5
CASSLPSTRGAFEQYF	TRBV5-1	TRBJ2-7
CASSFMVGSSQGETQYF	TRBV7-2	TRBJ2-5
CASKQVFNSGNTIYF	TRBV19	TRBJ1-3